This T cell receptor beta chain stems from a study of blood T cell repertoires in COVID-19. The overall study: COVID-19 samples from acute and convalescent phases originated in the United States, Italy and Spain.

Germline CDR1 SGHTS, CDR2 YDEGEE. This CDR3 is built from 16 residues. Trimming shortened V by 1 base and J by 5 bases, and 13 bases separated the two germline ends. The data were produced by immunoSEQ multiplex PCR, yet TCRdb's version contains in-frame clones alone and is incomplete. This sample has about 140,000 clones, with roughly 79% found just once. Sequences were obtained from peripheral blood. The receptor's source is a man aged 45-65 years with active or convalescent COVID-19. V gene TRBV5-8 combines with J gene TRBJ1-6; the D gene is possibly TRBD1 (5 bases). The chain's CDR3 is CASSLRQGGNNSPLHF. CDR3 bases: TGTGCCAGCAGCTTGAGGCAGGGAGGGAATAATTCACCCCTCCACTTT. The variable domain in full, completed from reference TRBV5-8 and TRBJ1-6, reads EAGVTQSPTHLIKTRGQQATLRCSPISGHTSVYWYQQALGLGLQFLLWYDEGEERNRGNFPPRFSGRQFPNYSSELNVNALELEDSALYLCASSLRQGGNNSPLHFGNGTRLTVT.